What follows are 26 T cell receptor beta chains derived from one specimen sequenced in a study of graft-versus-host responses after intestinal transplantation. Clones were read by immunoSEQ multiplex PCR, and TCRdb kept only the in-frame ones, dropping some. The repertoire holds fewer than 95,000 clones, with just under 95% as singletons. Their antigens are not known. The starting material was unstimulated CD8+ T cells sorted from spleen or lymph node cells, obtained before transplant. These receptors were obtained from a human donor who was the organ donor for an intestinal transplant.

This sequence joins TRBV29-1 and TRBJ2-3; 10 nucleotides match TRBD2. With V trimmed by 5 bases and J by 4 bases, 12 bases remained unmatched. The CDR3 runs to 16 residues. From germline, CDR1 is SQVTM and CDR2 ANQGSEA. The CDR3 sequence is CSVPQNERGGADTQYF. The CDR3 region has the DNA TGCAGCGTTCCACAAAACGAGCGGGGGGGCGCAGATACGCAGTATTTT.

The genes are TRBV18 and TRBJ2-1; D perhaps matches TRBD2 (5 bases). V lost 3 bases and J lost 3, with 12 bases in between. The germline gives CDR1 KGHSH, CDR2 LQKENI. The CDR3 length is 15 residues. CDR3 nucleotides: TGTGCCAGCTCACCTGCGGGTGCGAGCTACAATGAGCAGTTCTTC. As protein: CASSPAGASYNEQFF.

The rearrangement joins TRBV5-6 to TRBJ2-7; 7 positions agree with TRBD1. The germline V gene encodes CDR1 SGHDT and CDR2 YYEEEE. This CDR3 region has 15 residues. Losses at the gene ends were 4 bases for V and 2 bases for J; bases not matched to a gene: 9. The CDR3 DNA sequence: TGTGCCAGCAGCCTCTTGTCGCAGGGGGCCTACGAGCAGTACTTC. It specifies CASSLLSQGAYEQYF.

This rearrangement joins TRBV6-5 to TRBJ2-7, with TRBD1 matching over 8 bases. Germline CDR1 is MNHEY and CDR2 is SVGAGI. This CDR3 has 15 amino acids. J was trimmed by 2 bases and V by 4 bases; bases with no gene match: 7. The CDR3 DNA reads TGTGCCAGCAGTTTCTCCGGACAGGGTACCTACGAGCAGTACTTC. Protein sequence: CASSFSGQGTYEQYF.

V usage is TRBV4-3 and J usage is TRBJ2-5; a possible D gene is TRBD1 (6 bases). The CDR3 contains 15 residues. The V end lost 0 bases, the J end lost 6 bases, and 14 bases lay between the germline ends. In germline, CDR1 is LGHNA, CDR2 YSLEER. The CDR3 loop is CASSQDRTVGQTQYF. The CDR3 bases are TGCGCCAGCAGCCAAGATCGGACAGTAGGACAGACCCAGTACTTC.

The chain links TRBV27 to TRBJ2-7; 10 nucleotides agree with TRBD2. Looked up from germline, CDR1 is MNHEY and CDR2 is SMNVEV (reference sequence). Trimming took 6 bases from V and 5 from J; bases not matched to a gene: 10. The CDR3 is 15 amino acids. The CDR3 is CASSSPSGGANEQYF. The CDR3 DNA is TGTGCCAGCAGCTCACCCAGCGGGGGGGCCAACGAGCAGTACTTC.

This clone was recorded only once. The chain carries TRBV29-1 and TRBJ2-1; a weak D match, TRBD2 (5 bases). Trimming took off 2 bases at V and 4 bases at J, with 6 bases between the two ends. Germline loops: CDR1 SQVTM, CDR2 ANQGSEA. The CDR3 extends over 12 amino acids. CDR3: CSVEREYNEQFF. The CDR3, as DNA: TGCAGCGTTGAACGGGAATACAATGAGCAGTTCTTC.

This CDR3 is CASSLRTGGYEQYF. In DNA form, the CDR3 reads TGCGCCAGCAGCTTACGGACAGGGGGGTACGAGCAGTACTTC. The V gene is TRBV5-1, the J gene TRBJ2-7; the match to TRBD1 covers 10 bases. The CDR3 covers 14 residues. The ends lost 2 bases at V and 4 bases at J; junction bases unmatched: 3. Germline V gene lookup returns CDR1 SGHRS and CDR2 YFSETQ.

The V and J genes are TRBV28 and TRBJ1-1, with D perhaps TRBD1 (5 bases). Trimming pared 2 bases from V and 4 bases from J, leaving 11 bases between. The CDR3 is 14 amino acids. The germline V gene encodes CDR1 MDHEN and CDR2 SYDVKM. The CDR3 DNA sequence: TGTGCCAGCAGTTTACCGCGGGGGAGCACTGAAGCTTTCTTT. Residues: CASSLPRGSTEAFF.

This chain connects TRBV19 to TRBJ2-3; weak D call: TRBD1 (5 bases). The CDR3 length is 14 residues. CDR1 LNHDA and CDR2 SQIVND come from the germline V gene (reference sequence). V dropped 6 bases and J dropped 0 bases, with 10 bases sitting between them. This CDR3 is CASRPQASTDTQYF. The DNA for the CDR3 is TGTGCCAGTAGGCCACAGGCTAGCACAGATACGCAGTATTTT.

This rearrangement joins TRBV28 to TRBJ2-3; D gene uncertain. V shed 4 bases and J shed 1 base, with 12 bases lying between them. CDR1 and CDR2 (germline): MDHEN, SYDVKM. The CDR3 extends over 15 amino acids. The CDR3 bases are TGTGCCAGCAGTTACGCCTCTCTAGGCACAGATACGCAGTATTTT. Translating it yields CASSYASLGTDTQYF. Together with reference TRBV28 and TRBJ2-3, the CDR3 gives the full variable domain: DVKVTQSSRYLVKRTGEKVFLECVQDMDHENMFWYRQDPGLGLRLIYFSYDVKMKEKGDIPEGYSVSREKKERFSLILESASTNQTSMYLCASSYASLGTDTQYFGPGTRLTVL.

V gene TRBV7-8 combines with J gene TRBJ1-1; TRBD1 matches at 7 bases. Looked up from germline, CDR1 is SGHVS and CDR2 is FQNEAQ. With V trimmed by 0 bases and J by 4 bases, 8 bases remained unmatched. This CDR3 is built from 16 residues. The CDR3 loop reads CASSLADRLMSTEAFF. In DNA form, the CDR3 reads TGTGCCAGCAGCTTAGCGGACAGGTTAATGAGCACTGAAGCTTTCTTT. The whole variable domain, filled in from reference TRBV7-8 and TRBJ1-1, reads GAGVSQSPRYKVAKRGQDVALRCDPISGHVSLFWYQQALGQGPEFLTYFQNEAQLDKSGLPSDRFFAERPEGSVSTLKIQRTQQEDSAVYLCASSLADRLMSTEAFFGQGTRLTVV.

The gene calls are TRBV10-3 and TRBJ2-1; 7 bases line up with TRBD2. The J segment lost 3 bases and the V segment lost 3 bases, leaving 8 bases of the junction unmatched. Germline values: CDR1 ENHRY, CDR2 SYGVKD. The CDR3 runs to 16 residues. This chain's CDR3 is CAISERWRGSYNEQFF. Written as DNA, the CDR3 is TGTGCCATCAGTGAAAGGTGGCGGGGGAGCTACAATGAGCAGTTCTTC.

The V gene is TRBV27, the J gene TRBJ2-7, with 7 bases matching TRBD2. The CDR3 has 13 amino acids. J gave up 3 bases and V 8 bases, and 7 bases lay outside the gene matches. Germline-derived CDR1 and CDR2 are MNHEY and SMNVEV (reference sequence). CDR3: CASRSGSRYEQYF. The CDR3 DNA reads as TGTGCCAGCCGTAGCGGGTCGCGCTACGAGCAGTACTTC.

In regard to this clone: One end of the junction does not line up with germline, which may come from a read error. Other DNA sequences within the sample encode an identical CDR3. V gene TRBV5-6 combines with J gene TRBJ1-5; the match to TRBD1 covers 9 bases. The CDR3 consists of 16 residues. The V gene's germline CDR1 is SGHDT and CDR2 YYEEEE. Here the CDR3 DNA reads TGCGCCAGCAGCGCCACGGGACAGGGTAATACTCAGCCCCAGCATTTT. Encoded protein: CASSATGQGNTQPQHF.

This chain links TRBV4-3 with TRBJ2-2, with D unresolved. In germline, CDR1 is LGHNA, CDR2 YSLEER. The CDR3 has 13 amino acids. Deletions cut 1 base from V and 5 bases from J, with 5 bases between. CDR3 bases: TGCGCCAGCAGCCAAGTCACTACCGGGGAGCTGTTTTTT. Translation: CASSQVTTGELFF.

V and J are TRBV6-1 and TRBJ1-6; 8 bases fit TRBD1. The CDR3 runs 14 residues. The junction had 6 bases not matched to a gene; V was cut back by 8 bases and J by 6 bases. In germline, CDR1 is MNHNS, CDR2 SASEGT. In nucleotides, the CDR3 is TGTGCCAGCGTCGGGACAGGAGGTAATTCACCCCTCCACTTT. Translation gives CASVGTGGNSPLHF.

This clone was detected only once. The chain has TRBV27 and TRBJ2-7; D gene uncertain. The length of the CDR3 is 12 residues. Germline values: CDR1 MNHEY, CDR2 SMNVEV (reference sequence). V lost 4 bases, J lost 1 base, and 5 bases lay in between. For the CDR3, the DNA is TGTGCCAGCAGTTCGAGTTCCTACGAGCAGTACTTC. Its protein is CASSSSSYEQYF.

This chain links TRBV10-3 with TRBJ2-3; D perhaps matches TRBD2 (5 bases). Per germline, CDR1 ENHRY and CDR2 SYGVKD. V lost 3 bases and J lost 0, with 13 bases in between. The CDR3 has 16 residues. The CDR3 protein is CAISDGLAASTDTQYF. CDR3 DNA: TGTGCCATCAGTGATGGGCTAGCTGCTAGCACAGATACGCAGTATTTT.

This chain links TRBV6-5 with TRBJ2-1; 7 bases fit TRBD1. The CDR3 sequence is 14 residues long. Per germline, CDR1 MNHEY and CDR2 SVGAGI. J was trimmed by 3 bases and V by 6 bases; bases with no gene match: 5. CDR3 amino acids: CASRETGSYNEQFF. The CDR3 nucleotides read TGTGCCAGCAGAGAGACAGGGAGCTACAATGAGCAGTTCTTC.

The chain has TRBV7-2 and TRBJ2-1, with D perhaps TRBD2 (5 bases). This CDR3 contains 12 residues. In germline, CDR1 is SGHTA, CDR2 FQGNSA. V was trimmed by 1 base and J by 8 bases, leaving 6 bases between them. The CDR3, as DNA: TGTGCCAGCAGCTTAGACGGGGATGAGCAGTTCTTC. It encodes CASSLDGDEQFF.

This clone was counted a few times. The chain uses TRBV10-3 and TRBJ2-5; 8 bases agree with TRBD1. This CDR3 is built from 17 residues. Losses at the gene ends were 5 bases for V and 2 bases for J; bases not matched to a gene: 13. Germline V lookup: CDR1 ENHRY, CDR2 SYGVKD. CDR3 nucleotides: TGTGCCATCAGTCCCGGGACAGGTGTTACATCACAAGAGACCCAGTACTTC. Its protein product is CAISPGTGVTSQETQYF.

CDR3 sequence: CASSLQGSGTEAFF. CDR3 nucleotides: TGTGCCAGCAGTTTACAGGGGTCGGGCACTGAAGCTTTCTTT. The chain combines TRBV6-6 with TRBJ1-1, with 7 bases lining up with TRBD1. Germline values: CDR1 MNHNY, CDR2 SVGAGI (reference sequence). Trimming at V came to 4 bases and at J to 4 bases, leaving 6 bases not matched to a gene. CDR3 length: 14 residues.

The chain links TRBV6-1 to TRBJ1-1; TRBD1 is a possible D gene (5 bases). V lost 2 bases and J 2 bases, leaving 18 bases between the germline ends. Germline V lookup: CDR1 MNHNS, CDR2 SASEGT. CDR3 size: 17 residues. This chain's CDR3 is CASSEWVGGSGNTEAFF. The CDR3 DNA is TGTGCCAGCAGTGAATGGGTTGGGGGGAGCGGTAACACTGAAGCTTTCTTT.

This chain connects TRBV2 to TRBJ1-6, with a tentative D call TRBD1 (6 bases). The CDR3 has 16 residues. CDR1 SNHLY and CDR2 FYNNEI come from the germline V gene. Trimming removed 8 bases from V and 7 bases from J, with 21 bases in between. CDR3: CASDFLDSGKNSPLHF. The DNA for the CDR3 is TGTGCCAGCGACTTTTTGGACAGTGGGAAAAATTCACCCCTCCACTTT.

The V call is TRBV7-3, the J call TRBJ2-7; 10 bases agree with TRBD2. Germline-derived CDR1 and CDR2 are SGHTA and FQGTGA. The CDR3 is 15 residues long. After removal of 5 bases from V and 2 bases from J, the junction contained 6 bases not matched to a gene. The CDR3 loop is CASSQGLAATYEQYF. CDR3 nucleotide sequence: TGTGCCAGCAGCCAAGGACTAGCGGCCACCTACGAGCAGTACTTC.